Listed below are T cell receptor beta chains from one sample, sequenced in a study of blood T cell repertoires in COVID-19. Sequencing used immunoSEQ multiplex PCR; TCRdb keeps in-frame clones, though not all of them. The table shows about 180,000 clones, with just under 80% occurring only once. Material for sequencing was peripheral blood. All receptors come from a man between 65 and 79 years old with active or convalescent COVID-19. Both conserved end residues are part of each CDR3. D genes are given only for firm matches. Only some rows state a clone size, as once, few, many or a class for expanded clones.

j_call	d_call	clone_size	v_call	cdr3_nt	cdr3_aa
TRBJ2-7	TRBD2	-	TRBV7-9	TGTGCCAGCAGCTCAGCGGGGGCCGCCTACGAGCAGTACTTC	CASSSAGAAYEQYF
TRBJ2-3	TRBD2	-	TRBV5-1	TGCGCCAGCTCTAACCCTAGCGGGTCGCTGGATACGCAGTATTTT	CASSNPSGSLDTQYF
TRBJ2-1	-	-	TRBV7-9	TGTGCCAGCAGCACACAGGGAGGGTCCTACAATGAGCAGTTCTTC	CASSTQGGSYNEQFF
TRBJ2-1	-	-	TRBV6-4	TGTGCCAGCAGTCAATTACCAGGGGATGAGCAGTTCTTC	CASSQLPGDEQFF
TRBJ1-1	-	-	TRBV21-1	TGTGCCAGCAGCAACCGGGACAGGAGGTACACTGAAGCTTTCTTT	CASSNRDRRYTEAFF
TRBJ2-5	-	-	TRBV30	TGTGCCTGGAGTACTGGCCAAGAGACCCAGTACTTC	CAWSTGQETQYF
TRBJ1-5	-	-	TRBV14	TGTGCCAGCAGCCAAGTCGGGAAGGGTAATCAGCCCCAGCATTTT	CASSQVGKGNQPQHF
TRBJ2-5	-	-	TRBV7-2	TGTGCCAGCAGCTTAAGGCTGGGGCTGGACCAAGAGACCCAGTACTTC	CASSLRLGLDQETQYF
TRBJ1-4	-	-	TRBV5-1	TGCGCCAGCAGCCCGGGTGATCCTAATGAAAAACTGTTTTTT	CASSPGDPNEKLFF
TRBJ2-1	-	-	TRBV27	TGTGCCAGCAGCCTCGGGGGAGCGGGCTCCTACAATGAGCAGTTCTTC	CASSLGGAGSYNEQFF
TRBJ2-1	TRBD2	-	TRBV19	TGTGCCAGTAGTATCACTAGCGGGGGGGGTGAGCAGTTCTTC	CASSITSGGGEQFF
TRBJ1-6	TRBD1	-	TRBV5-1	TGCGCCAGCAGCTTGGTGGCAGGGGGCTATAATTCACCCCTCCACTTT	CASSLVAGGYNSPLHF
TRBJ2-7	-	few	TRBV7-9	TGTGCCAGCGACGCAGGTAGCTCCTACGAGCAGTACTTC	CASDAGSSYEQYF
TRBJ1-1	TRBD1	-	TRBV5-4	TGTGCCAGCAGCTTGCTCGTGACAGGGGAAGGTAACACTGAAGCTTTCTTT	CASSLLVTGEGNTEAFF
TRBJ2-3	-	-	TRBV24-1	TGTGCCACCAGTGATACCAAGACAGAACCAGATACGCAGTATTTT	CATSDTKTEPDTQYF
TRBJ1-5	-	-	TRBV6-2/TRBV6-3	TGTGCCAGCAGTTATACGGGGGATCAGCCCCAGCATTTT	CASSYTGDQPQHF
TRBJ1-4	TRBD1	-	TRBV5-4	TGTGCCAGCAGTAACAACCACGGGACAGGGAGGGAAAAACTGTTTTTT	CASSNNHGTGREKLFF
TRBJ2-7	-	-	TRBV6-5	TGTGCCAGCAGGATACAACAGGGCTACGAGCAGTACTTC	CASRIQQGYEQYF
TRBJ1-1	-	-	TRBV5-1	TGCGCCAGCAGCACCCTCGGAGATAAGAACACTGAAGCTTTCTTT	CASSTLGDKNTEAFF
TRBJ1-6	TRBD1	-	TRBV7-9	TGTGCCAGCAGCTCCGGACAGGGAGGTACTAATTCACCCCTCCACTTT	CASSSGQGGTNSPLHF
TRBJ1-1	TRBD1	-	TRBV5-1	TGCGCCAGCACCTCTTTAGCGGGACAGGGGGCCGTGAGCGCTTTCTTT	CASTSLAGQGAVSAFF
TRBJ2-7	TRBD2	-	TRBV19	TGTGCCAGTAGGGCGGGACTAGCGGGTGGCTACGAGCAGTACTTC	CASRAGLAGGYEQYF
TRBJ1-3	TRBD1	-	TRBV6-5	TGTGCCAGCAGTTACGCGCAGGGGGCATATGGAAACACCATATATTTT	CASSYAQGAYGNTIYF
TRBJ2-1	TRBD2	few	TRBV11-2	TGTGCCAGCAGCCGGGACTACAGCTCCTACAATGAGCAGTTCTTC	CASSRDYSSYNEQFF
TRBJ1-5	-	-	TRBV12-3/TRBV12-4	TGTGCCAGCAGGGGGGAGGGTCAGCCCCAGCATTTT	CASRGEGQPQHF
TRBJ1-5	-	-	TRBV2	TGTGCCAGCAGTGAGGGGGACATATATCAGCCCCAGCATTTT	CASSEGDIYQPQHF
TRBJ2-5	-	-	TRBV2	TGTGCCAGCCATGCCGGGTTATCTACGGAGACCCAGTACTTC	CASHAGLSTETQYF
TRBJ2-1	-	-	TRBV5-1	TGCGCCAGCAGCTTGGGACCCGCCGGGTACGATGAGCAGTTCTTC	CASSLGPAGYDEQFF
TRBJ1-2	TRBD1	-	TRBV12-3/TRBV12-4	TGTGCCAGCAGAGAACAGGGGAACTATGGCTACACCTTC	CASREQGNYGYTF
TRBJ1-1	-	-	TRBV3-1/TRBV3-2	TGTGCCAGCAGCCAAGATCTTGGGGCTCTGAACACTGAAGCTTTCTTT	CASSQDLGALNTEAFF
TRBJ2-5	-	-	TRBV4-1	TGCGCCAGCAGCCAAGGGTCGGGAGTCTCGGGGCCTCAGTACTTC	CASSQGSGVSGPQYF
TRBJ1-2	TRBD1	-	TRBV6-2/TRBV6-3	TGTGCCAGCAGTTACGTCCCCTTCCGGGACAGGGGCAGATCTAACTATGGCTACACCTTC	CASSYVPFRDRGRSNYGYTF
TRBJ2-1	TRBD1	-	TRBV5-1	TGCGCCAGCGACCCACTCGGACAGGCCTACAATGAGCAGTTCTTC	CASDPLGQAYNEQFF
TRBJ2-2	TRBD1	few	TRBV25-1	TGTGCCAGCAATACAGGGGACACCGGGGAGCTGTTTTTT	CASNTGDTGELFF
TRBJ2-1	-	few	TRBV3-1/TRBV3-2	TGTGCCAGCAGCCAATCACAGGGTGGTGAGCAGTTCTTC	CASSQSQGGEQFF
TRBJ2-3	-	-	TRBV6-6	TGTGCCAGCAGTTTGGGCCTCAGGGATACGCAGTATTTT	CASSLGLRDTQYF
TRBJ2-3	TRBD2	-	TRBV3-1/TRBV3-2	TGTGCCAGCAGCCAGTATTCCGGGACTAGCGGGGGGGGAACCACAGATACGCAGTATTTT	CASSQYSGTSGGGTTDTQYF
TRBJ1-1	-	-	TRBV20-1	TGCAGTGCTAGTATTTCGGGCCCAGGGCAAGCTTTCTTT	CSASISGPGQAFF
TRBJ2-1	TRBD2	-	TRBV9	TGTGCCAGCAGCGCTGGGACTAGCGGGGGGGAAAGGTATGAGCAGTTCTTC	CASSAGTSGGERYEQFF
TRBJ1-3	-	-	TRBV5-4	TGTGCCAGCGGAAGCGCGGCGTCTGGAAACACCATATATTTT	CASGSAASGNTIYF
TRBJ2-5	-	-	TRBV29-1	TGCAGCGTCAAGCTACGATGGCCGGGCGAGGGGACCCAGTACTTC	CSVKLRWPGEGTQYF
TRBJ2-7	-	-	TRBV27	TGTGCCAGCAGTTTATTCCCAAACGAGGAGCAGTACTTC	CASSLFPNEEQYF
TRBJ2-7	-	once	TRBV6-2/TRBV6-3	TGTGCCAGCAGTTACAGGGGCTTCTTCGAAATATACGAGCAGTACTTC	CASSYRGFFEIYEQYF
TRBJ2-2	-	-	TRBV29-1	TGCAGCGTGAGAGAAACCGGGGAGCTGTTTTTT	CSVRETGELFF
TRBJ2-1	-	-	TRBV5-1	TGCGCCAGCAGCTTCGAGCGGAATGAGCAGTTCTTC	CASSFERNEQFF